This T cell receptor (beta chain) was observed in a study of identical twins. The CDR3 is 13 amino acids. The germline V and J ends were trimmed by 7 bases and 5 bases, with 14 bases remaining between them. From the 5' RACE reads, TCRdb called clonotypes with MiXCR, one entry per CDR3 protein. The table records some 270,000 distinct CDR3 sequences, about 8.9% of them present only once. The same sample was also studied in work on yellow fever vaccine responses in identical twins.

The source of this sequence is a woman between 18 and 29 years old in good health. The chain joins TRBV12-3 or TRBV12-4 to TRBJ1-2; D ambiguous. Sequenced sample: CD8+ T cells sorted from blood. DNA of the CDR3: TGTGCCAGCAACCAAGGTGGCATATATGGCTACACCTTC. Amino acids: CASNQGGIYGYTF.